This T cell receptor beta chain was recorded in a study of T cell repertoires in cytomegalovirus infection. Looking at the study overall: The authors relied on CMV epitopes, both recently identified HLA-C-restricted and well-studied HLA-B-restricted. Public TCR beta signature analysis indicated the presence of both CMV infection and matching HLA type. General study findings and limits: There were carriers of CMV plus the relevant HLA, and cumulative public TCR beta family frequency identified them.

TCRdb re-called the reads through MiXCR, storing one row per CDR3 protein. The table lists 370,000 or so distinct CDR3 sequences, about 34% of them singletons. About this clonotype itself: Its antigen is unidentified.

The CDR3 sequence is 16 residues long. The junction had 5 bases not matched to a gene; V was cut back by 4 bases and J by 3 bases. CDR1 MNHNS and CDR2 SASEGT come from the germline V gene. This chain uses TRBV6-1 with TRBJ2-7, with 14 bases that match TRBD2. This material consisted of cultured PBMCs, taken from culture after CMV antigen stimulation. The sequence derives from a human donor in good health (CMV status not recorded). Some clones in this sample may be carry-over from other donors' samples. Written as DNA, the CDR3 is TGTGCCAGCAGTGGTCGACTAGCGGGAGGGAACTACGAGCAGTACGTC. This encodes CASSGRLAGGNYEQYV.